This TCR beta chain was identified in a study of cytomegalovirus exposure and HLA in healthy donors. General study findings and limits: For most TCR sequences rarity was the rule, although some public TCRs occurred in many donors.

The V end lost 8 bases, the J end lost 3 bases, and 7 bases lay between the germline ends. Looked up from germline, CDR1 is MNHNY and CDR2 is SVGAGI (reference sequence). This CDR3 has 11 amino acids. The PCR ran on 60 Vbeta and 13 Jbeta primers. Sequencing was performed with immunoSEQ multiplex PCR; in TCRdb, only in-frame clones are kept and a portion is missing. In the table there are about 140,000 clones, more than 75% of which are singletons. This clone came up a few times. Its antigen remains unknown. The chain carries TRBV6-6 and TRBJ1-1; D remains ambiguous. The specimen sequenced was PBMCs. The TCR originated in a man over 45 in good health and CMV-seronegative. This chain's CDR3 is CASQFDTEAFF. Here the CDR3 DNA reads TGTGCCAGCCAGTTCGACACTGAAGCTTTCTTT.